This TCR beta chain was identified in a study of blood T cell repertoires in COVID-19 (TCRdb year 2020). Regarding the complete study: Samples covering the acute and convalescent phases of COVID-19 were provided by collaborators in the United States, Italy and Spain. The material from the prospective study consisted of cDNA or gDNA derived from T cells, B-cell-depleted T cells, or PBMCs. The dataset comprised deeply sampled blood TCRbeta repertoires from subjects exposed to, actively infected with, or recovered from COVID-19. The repertoires were released in a freely available public database meant as a resource for research on the immune response to SARS-CoV-2. The samples were drawn from the first 160 participants of the ongoing ImmuneRACE study and from more than 1,000 subjects provided by 6 global collaborators. Nearly every sample came with metadata listing a de-identified subject ID, COVID-19 status, age in years and sex. Where available, HLA class I and class II types were taken from metadata supplied by the sample provider and were not determined by assay-based typing. What the research found in general, with its limitations: How much clinical and demographic metadata was included differed by source and by participant, and the metadata was provided uncurated.

In regard to this clone: The antigen it binds to is not known. Base qualities are not recorded, but no much larger clone differs from it by a single base.

At one collaborating source in Seattle, patients were enrolled during active infection and were followed longitudinally through the course of disease. Collaborating institutions collected whole blood in K2EDTA tubes following their own protocols. For TCRbeta analysis, collaborator samples were shipped as frozen whole blood, as isolated PBMCs, or as DNA extracted from either sample type. The CDR3 spans 16 residues, from the cysteine through the phenylalanine. Only CDR3 DNA is held: 48 bases, read in frame from base 1. The germline V gene (reference sequence) supplies CDR1 SEHNR and CDR2 FQNEAQ. V trim: 0 bases; J trim: 3 bases; unmatched bases: 5. TCRbeta CDR3 regions were amplified from genomic DNA by means of the immunoSEQ Assay, a bias-controlled multiplex PCR. The authors' pipeline ran thus. Nucleated cell counts per sample were estimated from amplification of reference gene primers within the assay. To quantify the absolute abundance of each unique TCRbeta CDR3 rearrangement, sequence reads were collapsed and filtered. Productive Simpson clonality was computed per sample as the square root of Simpson's diversity index over productive rearrangements. TCRdb stores this immuneACCESS table with in-frame sequences only. Part of the clones is absent; in the studies checked, under half of the shortfall reflects unresolved V genes, and no reason is known for the rest. V and J calls and clone size are given by that table; D and trimming were obtained from the DNA. The sample table holds hundreds of thousands of clones, of which 65% to 90% were seen once. The ten largest clones capture 7.1% of the sample.

The material sequenced was peripheral blood. The receptor comes from an older woman with COVID-19, enrolled during active disease. The rearranged chain carries TRBV7-9 and TRBJ1-5; TRBD1 agrees with 7 junctional bases. CDR3 sequence: CASSLATGENNQPQHF. The bases are TGTGCCAGCAGCTTAGCCACAGGGGAAAACAATCAGCCCCAGCATTTT.